This T cell receptor beta chain was recorded in a study of shared clonotypes between healthy human individuals. General observations from the study: Sorted-subset samples were not fully sequenced, rarefaction indicated. On the whole, naive subsets had larger estimated richness than memory subsets had.

The J segment lost 0 bases and the V segment lost 0 bases, leaving 2 bases of the junction unmatched. There are 16 residues in the CDR3. CDR1 and CDR2 (germline): ENHRY, SYGVKD. At the deep level, the assay was run. Clones were read by immunoSEQ multiplex PCR, and TCRdb kept only the in-frame ones, dropping some. The table records approximately 1.9 million clones, about 94% of them present only once. Regarding this clone: Its antigen remains unidentified. Other DNA sequences in this sample translate to the same CDR3.

Terminally differentiated effector memory CD45RA+ cells were excluded from the naive CD8 cells, which were CD45RO-negative and positively selected for CCR7. This clonotype was sampled from a man between 18 and 29 years old in good health. Some clones in this sample may be carry-over from other donors' samples. This rearrangement joins TRBV10-3 to TRBJ2-3; 8 nucleotides line up with TRBD2. Specimen: naive CD8+ T cells from PBMCs. The DNA of the CDR3 is TGTGCCATCAGTGAGTCGGCTAGCGGGAGCACAGATACGCAGTATTTT. Protein: CAISESASGSTDTQYF.